This T cell receptor (beta chain) was sequenced for a study of Ad26.COV2.S vaccination and SARS-CoV-2 variants. Profiled with immunoSEQ multiplex PCR; TCRdb holds only in-frame clones, not every one. Of fewer than 400,000 clones in the sample, approximately 91% were seen once. Treatment noted: roughly 18 received Ad26.COV2.S at low or high dose, single or two shots; five or six received placebo; per-sample allocation not given. Vaccine and placebo recipients were sampled on day 63 after the first injection. The germline V gene has CDR1 LNHNV and CDR2 YYDKDF (reference sequence). This CDR3 contains 14 residues. Trimming took 1 base from V and 3 from J, leaving 7 bases between them.

The receptor's source is a person between 18 and 65 years old who received the Ad26.COV2.S COVID-19 vaccine or a placebo. This specimen was peripheral blood, taken in a trial of Ad26.COV2.S vaccine versus placebo. This chain joins TRBV15 and TRBJ1-5; the D gene is possibly TRBD1 (5 bases). CDR3 in amino acids: CATSRGRANQPQHF. CDR3 nucleotide sequence: TGTGCCACCAGCAGAGGCAGGGCCAATCAGCCCCAGCATTTT.